Following are 8 T cell receptor beta chains from one sample sequenced in a study of blood T cell repertoires in COVID-19. Sequencing was performed with immunoSEQ multiplex PCR; in TCRdb, only in-frame clones are kept and a portion is missing. Altogether around 250,000 clones are present, over 80% being singletons, with the ten largest covering roughly 3%. Sequencing input: PBMCs or T cells enriched from blood (not recorded which). These receptors came from a woman aged 40 to 55 who had been exposed to COVID-19.

V usage is TRBV2 and J usage is TRBJ2-2; TRBD1 agrees at 7 bases. The CDR3 totals 16 residues. V was clipped by 7 bases and J by 1 base; unmatched bases: 9. Germline V gives CDR1 SNHLY, CDR2 FYNNEI. CDR3 bases: TGTGCCAGCAAGGGGGCGGACTCACAGAACACCGGGGAGCTGTTTTTT. This codes for CASKGADSQNTGELFF.

This chain uses TRBV21-1 with TRBJ1-2; the listed D gene, TRBD1, was not tested against the DNA. TRBV21-1 is given as a pseudogene. This CDR3 is built from 21 residues. CDR3 residues: CASSRHRQGARGCPPRGGYTF. CDR3 nucleotide sequence: TGTGCCAGCAGCAGACACCGACAGGGGGCGCGGGGATGCCCTCCCAGGGGTGGCTACACCTTC.

This clone was detected only a few times. This chain joins TRBV28 and TRBJ1-5; tentatively, D is TRBD1 (5 bases). V was cut by 4 bases and J by 4 bases, with 20 bases left in between. The length of the CDR3 is 17 residues. The V gene's germline CDR1 is MDHEN and CDR2 SYDVKM. This chain's CDR3 is CASSYRPRRVPNQPQHF. CDR3 bases: TGTGCCAGCAGTTACAGACCGCGCAGGGTCCCTAATCAGCCCCAGCATTTT.

This chain links TRBV4-2 with TRBJ1-6; 8 positions agree with TRBD1. V gave up 6 bases and J gave up 6 bases; unmatched junction bases: 7. Per germline, CDR1 LGHNA and CDR2 YNFKEQ. This CDR3 spans 15 amino acids. DNA of the CDR3: TGTGCCAGCAGACCGGACAGGGCGGTTAATTCACCCCTCCACTTT. Translation gives CASRPDRAVNSPLHF.

This chain links TRBV20-1 with TRBJ1-1; D is possibly TRBD1 (5 bases). V was clipped by 3 bases and J by 5 bases, with 13 bases between them. This CDR3 spans 13 amino acids. Germline V lookup: CDR1 DFQATT, CDR2 SNEGSKA (reference sequence). The CDR3: CSASIPGGTEAFF. The CDR3 bases are TGCAGTGCTAGTATCCCCGGGGGTACTGAAGCTTTCTTT.

This clone has just one count. This sequence joins TRBV19 and TRBJ1-5, with TRBD1 identical over 7 bases. The CDR3 covers 15 residues. Germline CDR1 is LNHDA and CDR2 is SQIVND (reference sequence). V lost 9 bases, J lost 2 bases, and 10 bases stayed unmatched. CDR3 residues: CASQSDRVGNQPQHF. CDR3 DNA: TGTGCCAGCCAGAGCGACAGGGTAGGCAATCAGCCCCAGCATTTT.

The rearrangement uses TRBV12-3 or TRBV12-4 and TRBJ1-2; possible D gene TRBD1, 6 bases. This CDR3 has 12 amino acids. Trimming shortened V by 8 bases and J by 10 bases, and 17 bases separated the two germline ends. In nucleotides, the CDR3 is TGTGCCAGCGGGGGGGGCGCAGGACCCTACACCTTC. It codes for CASGGGAGPYTF.

CDR3 protein: CASSLGGGYGYSGANVLTF. Written as DNA, the CDR3 is TGTGCCAGCAGCTTAGGGGGAGGGTACGGCTACTCTGGGGCCAACGTCCTGACTTTC. The rearrangement links TRBV7-9 to TRBJ2-6; 7 nucleotides agree with TRBD2. V shed 1 base and J 0 bases; nucleotides not matched to a gene: 9. The germline gives CDR1 SEHNR, CDR2 FQNEAQ (reference sequence). CDR3 length: 19 residues.